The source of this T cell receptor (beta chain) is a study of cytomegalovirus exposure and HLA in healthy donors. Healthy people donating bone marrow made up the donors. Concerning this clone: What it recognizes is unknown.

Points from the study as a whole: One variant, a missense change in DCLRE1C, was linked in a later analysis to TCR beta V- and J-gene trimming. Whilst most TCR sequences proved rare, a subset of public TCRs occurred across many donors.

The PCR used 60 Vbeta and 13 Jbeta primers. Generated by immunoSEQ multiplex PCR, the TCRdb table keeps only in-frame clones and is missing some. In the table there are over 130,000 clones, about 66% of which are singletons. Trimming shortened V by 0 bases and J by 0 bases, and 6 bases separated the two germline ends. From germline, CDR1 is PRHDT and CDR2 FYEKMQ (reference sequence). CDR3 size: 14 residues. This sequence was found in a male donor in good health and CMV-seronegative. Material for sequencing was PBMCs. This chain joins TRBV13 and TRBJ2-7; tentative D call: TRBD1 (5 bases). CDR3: CASSLGRDSYEQYF. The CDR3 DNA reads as TGTGCCAGCAGCTTAGGCAGGGACTCCTACGAGCAGTACTTC.